Following are 18 T cell receptor beta chains from one sample sequenced in a study of cytomegalovirus exposure and HLA in healthy donors. The PCR had 60 Vbeta and 13 Jbeta primers. Sequencing was performed with immunoSEQ multiplex PCR; in TCRdb, only in-frame clones are kept and a portion is missing. The table includes more than 85,000 clones, approximately 70% detected once. Input material: PBMCs. These receptors were collected from a woman in her 50s in good health and CMV-seropositive.

The chain recombines TRBV30 with TRBJ1-2; the match to TRBD1 covers 7 bases. This CDR3 is 13 amino acids long. Germline V gives CDR1 GTSNPN, CDR2 SVGIG (reference sequence). V gave up 5 bases and J gave up 0 bases; unmatched junction bases: 3. The CDR3 DNA is TGTGCCTGGGCCGGGACAGCTAACTATGGCTACACCTTC. It yields the protein CAWAGTANYGYTF. Based on the CDR3 plus reference TRBV30 and TRBJ1-2, the full variable domain is SQTIHQWPATLVQPVGSPLSLECTVEGTSNPNLYWYRQAAGRGLQLLFYSVGIGQISSEVPQNLSASRPQDRQFILSSKKLLLSDSGFYLCAWAGTANYGYTFGSGTRLTVV.

The chain combines TRBV19 with TRBJ1-5; D is undetermined. Per germline, CDR1 LNHDA and CDR2 SQIVND (reference sequence). There are 13 residues in the CDR3. The V end lost 7 bases, the J end lost 2 bases, and 9 bases lay between the germline ends. CDR3 amino acids: CASTGRRNQPQHF. The CDR3 coding sequence is TGTGCCAGTACTGGGAGGCGCAATCAGCCCCAGCATTTT.

This rearrangement joins TRBV6-1 to TRBJ1-1; TRBD1 aligns across 8 bases. J gave up 10 bases and V 5 bases, and 3 bases lay outside the gene matches. Germline values: CDR1 MNHNS, CDR2 SASEGT. The CDR3 consists of 11 residues. The CDR3 DNA reads as TGTGCCAGCAGTCTCGGACAGGGAGCTTTCTTT. It encodes CASSLGQGAFF.

The rearrangement links TRBV29-1 to TRBJ2-3, with 7 bases fitting TRBD2. Germline values: CDR1 SQVTM, CDR2 ANQGSEA. J lost 6 bases, V lost 7 bases, and 10 bases had no gene match. The CDR3 totals 13 residues. CDR3 sequence reads: CSARGGIGDTQYF. The CDR3 nucleotides are TGCAGCGCTCGGGGAGGGATTGGTGATACGCAGTATTTT.

The V call is TRBV28, the J call TRBJ1-5; D might be TRBD1 (5 bases). V was clipped by 7 bases and J by 7 bases, with 23 bases between them. The CDR3 has 16 residues. Germline V lookup: CDR1 MDHEN, CDR2 SYDVKM. The CDR3 sequence is CASTHGGREVGQPQHF. The CDR3 coding sequence is TGTGCCAGCACCCACGGGGGGAGGGAGGTCGGGCAGCCCCAGCATTTT.

The CDR3, as DNA: TGTGCCAGCCGAGACGGCCGGGGGAGCGGGAATGAGCAGTTCTTC. Translation: CASRDGRGSGNEQFF. The chain links TRBV7-2 to TRBJ2-1, with D tentatively TRBD2 (6 bases). Looked up from germline, CDR1 is SGHTA and CDR2 is FQGNSA. V shed 8 bases and J shed 7 bases, with 21 bases lying between them. This CDR3 comprises 15 residues.

V gene TRBV28 combines with J gene TRBJ2-1; TRBD2 agrees at 7 bases. The CDR3 has 17 amino acids. Per the germline V gene, CDR1 is MDHEN and CDR2 is SYDVKM. With V trimmed by 2 bases and J by 5 bases, 12 bases remained unmatched. The CDR3 loop is CASSLPEVWRENNEQFF. The DNA of the CDR3 is TGTGCCAGCAGTTTACCGGAGGTGTGGCGGGAGAACAATGAGCAGTTCTTC.

J is TRBJ1-1 and V is TRBV5-1, with TRBD1 as a possible D gene (5 bases). The CDR3 loop spans 14 amino acids. CDR1 and CDR2 from the germline V gene are SGHRS and YFSETQ. Trimming shortened V by 1 base and J by 5 bases, and 12 bases separated the two germline ends. CDR3 sequence: CASSLLQGSTEAFF. CDR3 nucleotides: TGCGCCAGCAGCTTGCTCCAGGGTAGTACTGAAGCTTTCTTT.

This sequence joins TRBV2 and TRBJ1-2; D is unresolved. Trimming pared 5 bases from V and 0 bases from J, leaving 10 bases between. The CDR3 spans 14 residues. Germline CDR1 is SNHLY and CDR2 is FYNNEI. In DNA, the CDR3 is TGTGCCAGCAGTACTCGGGTTACTAACTATGGCTACACCTTC. It is translated as CASSTRVTNYGYTF.

This sequence joins TRBV6-5 and TRBJ2-7; D is perhaps TRBD2 (5 bases). CDR3 size: 13 residues. V was clipped by 0 bases and J by 6 bases, with 9 bases between them. Germline V gives CDR1 MNHEY, CDR2 SVGAGI. CDR3 in DNA: TGTGCCAGCAGTTACTCGAGTCGGGGCGAGCAGTACTTC. Amino acid sequence: CASSYSSRGEQYF.

The J gene is TRBJ2-3, the V gene TRBV4-2; 7 bases agree with TRBD2. The trim removed 1 base at V and 2 bases at J, leaving 6 bases unmatched. CDR1 is LGHNA, CDR2 YNFKEQ, per germline. The CDR3 is 16 amino acids. The CDR3 here is CASSQVGTTTTDTQYF. The CDR3 nucleotides are TGTGCCAGCAGCCAAGTGGGGACTACGACCACAGATACGCAGTATTTT.

The rearrangement links TRBV28 to TRBJ2-7, with a tentative D call TRBD2 (6 bases). The CDR3 sequence is 14 residues long. Trimming stripped 11 bases from V and 6 bases from J, with 23 bases between. Germline CDR1 and CDR2: MDHEN and SYDVKM. The CDR3 region is CAADTTGRGSEQYF. The CDR3 DNA reads TGTGCCGCGGACACCACGGGGCGGGGTTCCGAGCAGTACTTC.

The chain employs TRBV5-1 and TRBJ2-3; 8 nucleotides match TRBD2. Trimming cost V 2 bases and J 1 base; bases outside gene matches: 6. Germline lookup yields CDR1 SGHRS and CDR2 YFSETQ. The CDR3 extends over 16 amino acids. The CDR3 protein is CASSLSGRGGTDTQYF. The CDR3 DNA reads as TGCGCCAGCAGCTTAAGCGGGAGAGGGGGCACAGATACGCAGTATTTT.

The genes are TRBV7-8 and TRBJ2-7, with TRBD2 identical over 9 bases. The CDR3 covers 15 residues. The V segment lost 1 base and the J segment 6 bases; nucleotides outside the gene matches: 7. The V gene's germline CDR1 is SGHVS and CDR2 FQNEAQ. The CDR3 sequence is CASSLVASGTGEQYF. The CDR3 DNA reads TGTGCCAGCAGCTTAGTTGCTAGCGGGACTGGCGAGCAGTACTTC. Variable domain in full (rest from reference TRBV7-8 and TRBJ2-7): GAGVSQSPRYKVAKRGQDVALRCDPISGHVSLFWYQQALGQGPEFLTYFQNEAQLDKSGLPSDRFFAERPEGSVSTLKIQRTQQEDSAVYLCASSLVASGTGEQYFGPGTRLTVT.

The chain links TRBV5-6 to TRBJ2-3; a weak D match, TRBD1 (5 bases). CDR3 length: 15 amino acids. Germline CDR1 is SGHDT and CDR2 is YYEEEE. Trimming took off 0 bases at V and 1 base at J, with 9 bases between the two ends. In DNA form, the CDR3 reads TGTGCCAGCAGCTTGGGAGTAGGGGGCACAGATACGCAGTATTTT. This encodes CASSLGVGGTDTQYF.

This chain connects TRBV6-5 to TRBJ1-1, with D perhaps matching TRBD1 (5 bases). Germline V CDR1 and CDR2: MNHEY, SVGAGI. This CDR3 region has 13 residues. Trimming left V 5 bases short and J 3 bases short, with 10 bases between. The CDR3 DNA reads TGTGCCAGCAGTATGGGGGGGGACACTGAAGCTTTCTTT. As protein: CASSMGGDTEAFF.

The rearrangement joins TRBV30 to TRBJ1-5; D remains ambiguous. CDR1 GTSNPN and CDR2 SVGIG come from the germline V gene (reference sequence). The V end was cut by 0 bases, the J end by 0 bases, with 6 bases between. This CDR3 has 14 residues. The CDR3 is CAWSVTSSNQPQHF. In DNA form, the CDR3 reads TGTGCCTGGAGTGTAACAAGTAGCAATCAGCCCCAGCATTTT.

The V call is TRBV7-6, the J call TRBJ1-6, with D tentatively TRBD1 (6 bases). The CDR3 length is 17 residues. Germline CDR1 SGHVS, CDR2 FNYEAQ. Trimming left V 5 bases short and J 7 bases short, with 21 bases between. In DNA form, the CDR3 reads TGTGCCAGCAGCGTTAACTCACAGGGATGGGAAAATTCACCCCTCCACTTT. Protein: CASSVNSQGWENSPLHF.